Listed here are 5 T cell receptor beta chains from one sample, sequenced in a study of cytomegalovirus exposure and HLA in healthy donors (dated by TCRdb to 2016 to 2017). The library relied on the immunoSEQ multiplex PCR assay. The multiplex PCR relied on a mix of 60 forward primers for TCR Vbeta segments and 13 reverse primers for TCR Jbeta segments. Here the immuneACCESS table is served through TCRdb, limited to in-frame sequences with V and J called. Missing clones are a known gap in these copies; in checked studies unresolved V genes cover under half, and the rest lacks a known reason. This sample holds roughly 100,000 clones; around 60% were observed only once. The biggest ten clones account for around 3.5% of the sample. Material: PBMCs. All receptors come from a man aged 55 to 70 in good health and CMV-seronegative.

This clone was recorded only once. V gene TRBV5-1 combines with J gene TRBJ2-2, with 8 bases lining up with TRBD1. The CDR3 loop spans 15 amino acids. From germline, CDR1 is SGHRS and CDR2 YFSETQ. V was clipped by 3 bases and J by 1 base; unmatched bases: 2. The CDR3 spells CASSSGTGNTGELFF. Here the CDR3 DNA reads TGCGCCAGCAGCTCCGGGACAGGGAACACCGGGGAGCTGTTTTTT.

The chain has TRBV7-9 and TRBJ2-2; D is unresolved. Germline V CDR1 and CDR2: SEHNR, FQNEAQ (reference sequence). The ends were cut back, 5 bases at V and 5 bases at J, with 12 bases in the middle. The length of the CDR3 is 14 residues. The CDR3 bases are TGTGCCAGCAGCCCCCGACTTGCGACCGGGGAGCTGTTTTTT. Amino acid sequence: CASSPRLATGELFF.

The chain joins TRBV7-9 to TRBJ1-2; D remains ambiguous. V was cut by 8 bases and J by 3 bases, with 7 bases left in between. There are 11 residues in the CDR3. CDR1 and CDR2 from the germline V gene are SEHNR and FQNEAQ (reference sequence). CDR3 protein: CASGQDYGYTF. DNA for the CDR3: TGTGCCAGCGGGCAGGACTATGGCTACACCTTC.

This clone was seen a few times. The same CDR3 also results from other DNA sequences found in this sample. The genes are TRBV6-1 and TRBJ1-3, with D tentatively TRBD1 (6 bases). The CDR3 totals 16 residues. Germline loops: CDR1 MNHNS, CDR2 SASEGT. The V end lost 4 bases, the J end lost 0 bases, and 13 bases lay between the germline ends. The CDR3 spells CASSVTGSSSGNTIYF. For the CDR3, the DNA is TGTGCCAGCAGTGTGACAGGTTCCAGCTCTGGAAACACCATATATTTT.

J is TRBJ1-5 and V is TRBV18, with D perhaps matching TRBD1 (5 bases). The CDR3 runs 14 residues. Germline V gene lookup returns CDR1 KGHSH and CDR2 LQKENI. V gave up 2 bases and J gave up 2 bases, with 7 bases separating them. The CDR3 coding sequence is TGTGCCAGCTCACCAGGGGCTGGCAATCAGCCCCAGCATTTT. It encodes CASSPGAGNQPQHF. Together with reference TRBV18 and TRBJ1-5, the CDR3 gives the full variable domain: NAGVMQNPRHLVRRRGQEARLRCSPMKGHSHVYWYRQLPEEGLKFMVYLQKENIIDESGMPKERFSAEFPKEGPSILRIQQVVRGDSAAYFCASSPGAGNQPQHFGDGTRLSIL.